Listed below are T cell receptor beta chains from one sample, sequenced in a study of T cells in tumors after PD-1 blockade. Method: immunoSEQ multiplex PCR; TCRdb's copy keeps in-frame clones and lacks some. The sample includes 32,000 or so clones, roughly 78% of them seen just once. Sample: PBMCs, taken before anti-PD-1 treatment. The origin of the receptors is a human donor with basal cell carcinoma. CDR3s include the opening cysteine and the closing phenylalanine or tryptophan. A D gene is named only where the DNA matches it firmly. Only part of the rows carry a size: once, few, many, or a class if the clone is expanded.

v_gene	d_gene	abundance	j_gene	CDR3nt	CDR3aa
TRBV28	NA	few	TRBJ1-5	TGTGCCAGCAGTTTAATTAGGGGCGAGGGTCAGCCCCAGCATTTT	CASSLIRGEGQPQHF
TRBV7-3	NA	medium-sized	TRBJ2-2	TGTGCCAGCAGACTTCACCCCAGGGTGGACACCGGGGAGCTGTTTTTT	CASRLHPRVDTGELFF
TRBV5-1	TRBD2	NA	TRBJ2-1	TGCGCCAGCAGTCCAAGGGCGTCTAGCGGAAATGAGCAGTTCTTC	CASSPRASSGNEQFF
TRBV6-4	NA	NA	TRBJ2-7	TGTGCCAGCAGTCGCGGGCTGGGGGGACTCTACGAGCAGTACTTC	CASSRGLGGLYEQYF
TRBV7-9	TRBD1	NA	TRBJ1-5	TGTGCCAGCAGTCAAACAGGGGGAAGCAATCAGCCCCAGCATTTT	CASSQTGGSNQPQHF
TRBV10-1	NA	once	TRBJ1-2	TGCGCCAGCAGTGAGAGTCACAGACACTATGGCTACACCTTC	CASSESHRHYGYTF
TRBV5-6	TRBD2	NA	TRBJ2-5	TGTGCCAGCAGCTTGACTAGCGGGAAAGAGACCCAGTACTTC	CASSLTSGKETQYF
TRBV7-5	NA	NA	TRBJ2-3	TGTGTCAGAAGCTTTAGTCTAGCGGGGGGGAAAGGCACAGATACGCAGTATTTT	CVRSFSLAGGKGTDTQYF
TRBV4-2	TRBD2	few	TRBJ2-7	TGTGCCAGCAGCCAGGTAGCGGGAGTAGGGTCCTACGAGCAGTACTTC	CASSQVAGVGSYEQYF
TRBV4-2	TRBD2	NA	TRBJ2-7	TGTGCCAGCAGCCTTAGCGGGACTACCTACGAGCAGTACTTC	CASSLSGTTYEQYF
TRBV19	NA	NA	TRBJ2-1	TGTGCCAGTAGTATGAGTGAGACGGACAATGAGCAGTTCTTC	CASSMSETDNEQFF
TRBV7-8	NA	NA	TRBJ1-2	TGTGCCAGCAGCCCCTCGTCCGCCACCTATGGCTACACCTTC	CASSPSSATYGYTF
TRBV24-1	TRBD1	NA	TRBJ1-5	TGTGCCACCAGTGCAGGACAGGGAGGCAATCAGCCCCAGCATTTT	CATSAGQGGNQPQHF
TRBV25-1	TRBD1	NA	TRBJ1-4	TGTGCCAGCAGTGACCAGGGGGCGTACGAAAAACTGTTTTTT	CASSDQGAYEKLFF
TRBV30	NA	NA	TRBJ1-1	TGTGCCTGGAGCCCCCGTCGAGCGGGGGGGGGAGCTTTCTTT	CAWSPRRAGGGAFF
TRBV18	TRBD2	NA	TRBJ2-1	TGTGCCAGCTCACCTCTAGCGGGAGGTTCCTACAATGAGCAGTTCTTC	CASSPLAGGSYNEQFF
TRBV9	NA	few	TRBJ2-1	TGTGCCAGCAGCTCCCGTGATACGGGGAATGAGCAGTTCTTC	CASSSRDTGNEQFF
TRBV4-1	NA	NA	TRBJ2-7	TGCGCCAGCAGCCATACGACAGACTACGAGCAGTACTTC	CASSHTTDYEQYF
TRBV9	TRBD2	NA	TRBJ2-7	TGTGCCAGCAGCGTAGCGGGGGGGAGCTCCTACGAGCAGTACTTC	CASSVAGGSSYEQYF
TRBV12-1	NA	NA	TRBJ2-5	TGTGCCAGCAGATTTAGCGGGAGGCCAACGACCCAGTACTTC	CASRFSGRPTTQYF
TRBV24-1	NA	NA	TRBJ2-1	TGTGCCACCAGTGACCCTATCCACAATGAGCAGTTCTTC	CATSDPIHNEQFF
TRBV7-3	NA	NA	TRBJ1-4	TGTGCCAGCAGCTTAAATCCAGTGGGGCCGAATGAAAAACTGTTTTTT	CASSLNPVGPNEKLFF
TRBV6-6	TRBD1	NA	TRBJ2-1	TGTGCCAGCAGTCAGACAGGGAAGGTCTACAATGAGCAGTTCTTC	CASSQTGKVYNEQFF
TRBV14	TRBD2	NA	TRBJ2-1	TGTGCCAGCAGCCAGGGACTAGCCCAGTTCTTC	CASSQGLAQFF
TRBV27	NA	NA	TRBJ1-2	TGTGCCAGCAGTTTCGGTCATAAAGTCTATGGCTACACCTTC	CASSFGHKVYGYTF
TRBV5-1	NA	once	TRBJ2-3	TGCGCCAGCAGCAAGGACTCTAGCAGTCCAGATACGCAGTATTTT	CASSKDSSSPDTQYF
TRBV6-4	NA	NA	TRBJ1-1	TGTGCCAGCAGTGTGGTCCTGAACACTGAAGCTTTCTTT	CASSVVLNTEAFF
TRBV9	NA	once	TRBJ2-2	TGTGCCAGCAGCGGGGAGGACAGGAATCTCGCAGGGGAGCTGTTTTTT	CASSGEDRNLAGELFF
TRBV7-9	TRBD2	NA	TRBJ2-1	TGTGCCAGCAGTTCCGGGGGGAGCTCCTACAATGAGCAGTTCTTC	CASSSGGSSYNEQFF
TRBV4-2	NA	NA	TRBJ2-1	TGTGCCAGCAGCCAAGATGGCTACAATGAGCAGTTCTTC	CASSQDGYNEQFF
TRBV27	NA	NA	TRBJ2-2	TGTGCCAGCAAGGCAGGGCCCAACACCGGGGAGCTGTTTTTT	CASKAGPNTGELFF
TRBV24-1	TRBD2	NA	TRBJ2-1	TGTGCCACCAGTGATTTTCTAGCGGGGGCCGGGGGGAGGAAGTTCTTC	CATSDFLAGAGGRKFF
TRBV6-6	NA	NA	TRBJ2-1	TGTGCCAGCAGTTACTCTGTCAATGAGCAGTTCTTC	CASSYSVNEQFF
TRBV4-1	NA	NA	TRBJ2-3	TGCGCCAGCAGCCAAGTAACCGGGCCGTCCAGGGCAGATACGCAGTATTTT	CASSQVTGPSRADTQYF
TRBV2	NA	NA	TRBJ1-3	TGTGCCAGCAGTACTCAAAGGACTGGAAACACCATATATTTT	CASSTQRTGNTIYF
TRBV7-6	TRBD2	NA	TRBJ2-1	TGTGCCAGCAGCATTAGCGGGAGCACACACAATGAGCAGTTCTTC	CASSISGSTHNEQFF
TRBV19	NA	few	TRBJ2-7	TGTGCCAGTAGTATAGATCGTCACGAGCAGTACTTC	CASSIDRHEQYF
TRBV5-8	NA	NA	TRBJ1-5	TGTGCCAGCAGCCTGGGGGGGCGCCCGGGACACCAAATATATCAGCCCCAGCATTTT	CASSLGGRPGHQIYQPQHF
TRBV7-9	TRBD1	NA	TRBJ1-2	TGTGCCAGCAGCCGATTCGACAGGGCGAACTATGGCTACACCTTC	CASSRFDRANYGYTF
TRBV7-2	TRBD1	once	TRBJ1-6	TGTGCCAGCAGCTTACGGACAGGGCGTAATTCACCCCTCCACTTT	CASSLRTGRNSPLHF
TRBV6-2/TRBV6-3	NA	NA	TRBJ1-1	TGTGCCAGCAGCCCCGGGGGAAGAGGAGGAGGTGAAGCTTTCTTT	CASSPGGRGGGEAFF
TRBV4-3	TRBD1	NA	TRBJ1-3	TGCGCCAGCAGCCAAGATCGATCGACAGGGGGGGGAAACACCATATATTTT	CASSQDRSTGGGNTIYF
TRBV18	NA	NA	TRBJ2-1	TGTGCCAGCTCACCATTACAGAACTACAATGAGCAGTTCTTC	CASSPLQNYNEQFF
TRBV6-5	NA	NA	TRBJ1-6	TGTGCCAGCAGTCGAGGGGACACCGGCGGGTCACCCCTCCACTTT	CASSRGDTGGSPLHF
TRBV4-2	TRBD2	once	TRBJ2-7	TGTGCCAGCAGCCAAGATCTTGGCGTAGCGGGAGCGGACGAGCAGTACTTC	CASSQDLGVAGADEQYF
TRBV15	TRBD2	few	TRBJ2-5	TGTGCCACCAGCTCGAACCGGCTAGCGGGGACCCAGTACTTC	CATSSNRLAGTQYF
TRBV11-3	TRBD1	NA	TRBJ2-3	TGTGCCAGCAGCCCCGGGACAGGGGGTGCAGATACGCAGTATTTT	CASSPGTGGADTQYF
TRBV4-3	TRBD1	once	TRBJ2-1	TGCGCCAGCAGCCAGTTTCGGCGGACAGGGGAAGACAATGAGCAGTTCTTC	CASSQFRRTGEDNEQFF
TRBV6-5	NA	once	TRBJ1-1	TGTGCCAGCAGTAGGACAGCCGGAAACACTGAAGCTTTCTTT	CASSRTAGNTEAFF
TRBV19	NA	few	TRBJ1-5	TGTGCCAGTGCAGGGTCGGGCAATCAGCCCCAGCATTTT	CASAGSGNQPQHF
TRBV28	NA	NA	TRBJ1-2	TGTGCCAGCAGTGAGGGCCCAGCGCCTCCCGGCTACACCTTC	CASSEGPAPPGYTF